The 8 T cell receptor beta chains below all came from one sample that was sequenced in a study of cytomegalovirus exposure and HLA in healthy donors. Both 60 Vbeta primers and 13 Jbeta primers went into the PCR. Data came from immunoSEQ multiplex PCR; TCRdb stores just in-frame clones and leaves some out. Among around 190,000 clones listed, 65% to 85% were seen once. Source material: PBMCs. Every receptor here comes from a woman aged 18-29 years in good health and CMV-seronegative.

Worth noting for this clone: A read error is likely, as this CDR3 ends without the conserved phenylalanine or tryptophan. The V call is TRBV14, the J call TRBJ1-1; D perhaps matches TRBD1 (5 bases). The CDR3 covers 13 residues. Trimming left V 6 bases short and J 4 bases short, with 12 bases between. The V gene's germline CDR1 is SGHDN and CDR2 FVKESK. For the CDR3, the DNA is TGTGCCAGCAGTATCTCCAGGGTCACTGAAGCTTTCTCT. Protein: CASSISRVTEAFS.

The rearrangement uses TRBV5-5 and TRBJ2-7; tentative D call: TRBD1 (6 bases). The CDR3 contains 14 residues. Germline CDR1 is SGHKS and CDR2 is YYEKEE (reference sequence). Trimming cost V 4 bases and J 4 bases, with 15 bases left between them. The CDR3 DNA follows: TGTGCCAGCAGCCCGGACAGCCCTAGGTACGAGCAGTACTTC. As protein: CASSPDSPRYEQYF.

The chain uses TRBV5-4 and TRBJ2-7; possible D gene TRBD1, 6 bases. Trimming stripped 4 bases from V and 0 bases from J, with 14 bases between. The CDR3 sequence is 15 residues long. Germline-derived CDR1 and CDR2 are SGHNT and YYREEE (reference sequence). The CDR3 here is CASSPINRDSYEQYF. For the CDR3, the DNA is TGTGCCAGCAGCCCAATCAACAGGGACTCCTACGAGCAGTACTTC.

To note about this clone: The identical CDR3 is also encoded by other nucleotide sequences in the sample. This chain connects TRBV27 to TRBJ1-5; D gene uncertain. The germline CDR1 and CDR2 sequences are MNHEY and SMNVEV (reference sequence). The germline V and J ends were trimmed by 2 bases and 5 bases, with 7 bases remaining between them. The CDR3 totals 13 residues. CDR3 sequence (DNA): TGTGCCAGCAGTTTAGGAGCGGATCAGCCCCAGCATTTT. Residues: CASSLGADQPQHF.

This rearrangement joins TRBV5-4 to TRBJ2-1; tentative D call: TRBD2 (5 bases). The germline V and J ends were trimmed by 2 bases and 1 base, with 16 bases remaining between them. There are 17 residues in the CDR3. Germline V gives CDR1 SGHNT, CDR2 YYREEE (reference sequence). Written as DNA, the CDR3 is TGTGCCAGCAGCTTACCCCCAGGTTCGGGGTCCTACAATGAGCAGTTCTTC. Translation: CASSLPPGSGSYNEQFF.

This clone has a handful of counts. The gene calls are TRBV5-4 and TRBJ2-7, with 9 bases identical to TRBD1. This CDR3 is 16 amino acids long. V shed 4 bases, J shed 3 bases, and the junction held 11 bases outside the gene matches. Germline loops: CDR1 SGHNT, CDR2 YYREEE (reference sequence). The CDR3 is CASSTYTQGARYEQYF. In DNA form, the CDR3 reads TGTGCCAGCAGCACATACACACAGGGGGCCCGCTACGAGCAGTACTTC.

The J gene is TRBJ2-7, the V gene TRBV6-1; possible D gene TRBD2, 7 bases. The CDR3 runs to 15 residues. Per germline, CDR1 MNHNS and CDR2 SASEGT. Trimming left V 4 bases short and J 0 bases short, with 13 bases between. The CDR3 loop is CASSVLGGPSYEQYF. CDR3 in DNA: TGTGCCAGCAGTGTCCTCGGGGGGCCCTCCTACGAGCAGTACTTC.

This chain joins TRBV5-6 and TRBJ1-1; tentative D call: TRBD1 (6 bases). Germline CDR1 is SGHDT and CDR2 is YYEEEE. The CDR3 runs to 13 residues. The ends were cut back, 4 bases at V and 5 bases at J, with 12 bases in the middle. CDR3 protein: CASSHTGMTEAFF. The CDR3 DNA sequence: TGTGCCAGCAGCCATACAGGGATGACTGAAGCTTTCTTT.